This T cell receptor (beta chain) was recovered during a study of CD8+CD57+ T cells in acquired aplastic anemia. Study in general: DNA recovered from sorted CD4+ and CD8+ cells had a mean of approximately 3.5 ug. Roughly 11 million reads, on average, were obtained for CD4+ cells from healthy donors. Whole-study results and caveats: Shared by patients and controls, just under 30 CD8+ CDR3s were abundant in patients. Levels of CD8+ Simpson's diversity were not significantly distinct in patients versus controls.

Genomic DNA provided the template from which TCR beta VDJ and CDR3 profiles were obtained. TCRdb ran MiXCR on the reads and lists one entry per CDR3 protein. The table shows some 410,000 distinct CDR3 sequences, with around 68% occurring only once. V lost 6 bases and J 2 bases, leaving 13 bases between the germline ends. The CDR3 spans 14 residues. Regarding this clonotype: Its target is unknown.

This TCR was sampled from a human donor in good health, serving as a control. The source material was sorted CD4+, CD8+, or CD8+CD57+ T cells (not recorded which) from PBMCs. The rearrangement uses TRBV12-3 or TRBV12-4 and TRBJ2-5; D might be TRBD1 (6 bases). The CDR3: CASRGAAGQETQYF. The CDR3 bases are TGTGCCAGCAGGGGGGCCGCAGGGCAAGAGACCCAGTACTTC.